The 12 T cell receptor beta chains presented below share a single source sample, sequenced in a study of identical twins. TCRdb reprocessed the 5' RACE reads with MiXCR, giving one entry per CDR3 protein. Here the sample spans approximately 220,000 distinct CDR3 sequences, about 7.5% being singletons. These records were also assigned to another study, of yellow fever vaccine responses in identical twins.

Material: memory (CD45RO+) T cells sorted from blood. Receptors were obtained from a woman between 18 and 29 years old in good health.

The sample holds a few counts of this clonotype. The CDR3 coding sequence is TGTGCCAGCAGCTTCTATTGGGGTACAGATACGCAGTATTTT. Encoded protein: CASSFYWGTDTQYF. V usage is TRBV7-2 and J usage is TRBJ2-3; D is uncertain. The CDR3 extends over 14 amino acids. CDR1 and CDR2 (germline): SGHTA, FQGNSA. With 3 bases removed from V and 3 bases from J, the gap between germline ends came to 10 bases.

This clonotype was observed many times. V is TRBV5-1 and J is TRBJ2-2; 8 nucleotides align to TRBD1. The CDR3 runs to 15 residues. J lost 6 bases, V lost 0 bases, and 4 bases had no gene match. CDR1 is SGHRS, CDR2 YFSETQ, per germline. CDR3 sequence: CASSLVAGGSGELFF. Written as DNA, the CDR3 is TGCGCCAGCAGCTTGGTGGCAGGGGGCTCCGGGGAGCTGTTTTTT.

This clonotype was observed a few times. The chain recombines TRBV11-2 with TRBJ1-1, with D hard to call. Germline loops: CDR1 SGHAT, CDR2 FQNNGV. The CDR3 has 14 amino acids. The V gene lost 3 bases and the J gene lost 0 bases, with 8 bases spanning the gap. CDR3 sequence (DNA): TGTGCCAGCAGCTTCGACACCGTGAACACTGAAGCTTTCTTT. Translated, it gives CASSFDTVNTEAFF.

The gene calls are TRBV9 and TRBJ1-2, with D unresolved. CDR1 SGDLS and CDR2 YYNGEE come from the germline V gene. The CDR3 has 14 residues. Trimming took off 3 bases at V and 8 bases at J, with 17 bases between the two ends. The CDR3 is CASSGSWRAGGYTF. The CDR3 bases are TGTGCCAGCAGCGGCTCGTGGCGCGCGGGGGGCTACACCTTC. The full variable domain, in which reference TRBV9 and TRBJ1-2 provide the parts outside the CDR3, is DSGVTQTPKHLITATGQRVTLRCSPRSGDLSVYWYQQSLDQGLQFLIQYYNGEERAKGNILERFSAQQFPDLHSELNLSSLELGDSALYFCASSGSWRAGGYTFGSGTRLTVV.

This clonotype has just a few counts. The J gene is TRBJ2-3, the V gene TRBV5-1; TRBD1 might be the D (6 bases). Trimming took off 0 bases at V and 2 bases at J, with 13 bases between the two ends. The germline V gene encodes CDR1 SGHRS and CDR2 YFSETQ. CDR3 length: 16 amino acids. The chain's CDR3 is CASSLGYRASTDTQYF. The DNA for the CDR3 is TGCGCCAGCAGCTTGGGTTACAGGGCATCCACAGATACGCAGTATTTT.

Only a few counts were recorded for this clonotype. The CDR3 DNA reads TGCGCCAGCACCGCCAGAGGCCCCAACACCGGGGAGCTGTTTTTT. It encodes CASTARGPNTGELFF. The rearrangement links TRBV5-1 to TRBJ2-2; no clear D gene. Trimming took 6 bases from V and 2 from J, leaving 14 bases between them. The V gene's germline CDR1 is SGHRS and CDR2 YFSETQ. This CDR3 has 15 residues. Together with reference TRBV5-1 and TRBJ2-2, the CDR3 gives the full variable domain: KAGVTQTPRYLIKTRGQQVTLSCSPISGHRSVSWYQQTPGQGLQFLFEYFSETQRNKGNFPGRFSGRQFSNSRSEMNVSTLELGDSALYLCASTARGPNTGELFFGEGSRLTVL.

V gene TRBV29-1 combines with J gene TRBJ2-1, with a possible D match to TRBD1 (6 bases). CDR1 and CDR2 from the germline V gene are SQVTM and ANQGSEA. This CDR3 contains 13 residues. The V and J ends lost 2 bases and 4 bases respectively, with 9 bases between them. The CDR3 here is CSVEYRAYNEQFF. The CDR3 region has the DNA TGCAGCGTTGAATACAGGGCTTACAATGAGCAGTTCTTC.

The chain uses TRBV6-4 and TRBJ2-1; perhaps TRBD2 as D (5 bases). CDR3 size: 15 residues. From germline, CDR1 is MRHNA and CDR2 SNTAGT. Trimming shortened V by 0 bases and J by 4 bases, and 10 bases separated the two germline ends. CDR3 nucleotides: TGTGCCAGCAGTGACTCAGCGGACTCGTACAATGAGCAGTTCTTC. This gives the protein CASSDSADSYNEQFF.

A few counts support this clonotype. This chain joins TRBV7-6 and TRBJ2-3; 10 bases match TRBD2. The CDR3 totals 16 residues. V trimming: 5 bases; J trimming: 3 bases; junction bases outside the gene matches: 8. Germline-derived CDR1 and CDR2 are SGHVS and FNYEAQ. This CDR3 is CASSPGLADFTDTQYF. In nucleotides, the CDR3 is TGTGCCAGCAGCCCCGGACTAGCGGACTTTACAGATACGCAGTATTTT. The variable domain in full, with the rest retrieved from reference TRBV7-6 and TRBJ2-3, is GAGVSQSPRYKVTKRGQDVALRCDPISGHVSLYWYRQALGQGPEFLTYFNYEAQQDKSGLPNDRFSAERPEGSISTLTIQRTEQRDSAMYRCASSPGLADFTDTQYFGPGTRLTVL.

The chain uses TRBV2 and TRBJ2-1; TRBD2 matches at 11 bases. CDR1 and CDR2 from the germline V gene are SNHLY and FYNNEI. This CDR3 contains 15 residues. Germline trimming cut 2 bases from V and 9 bases from J; bases unmatched to any gene: 6. Here the CDR3 reads CASSERLAGGGEQFF. The CDR3 DNA reads TGTGCCAGCAGTGAACGGCTAGCGGGGGGCGGTGAGCAGTTCTTC. The full variable domain, in which reference TRBV2 and TRBJ2-1 provide the parts outside the CDR3, is EPEVTQTPSHQVTQMGQEVILRCVPISNHLYFYWYRQILGQKVEFLVSFYNNEISEKSEIFDDQFSVERPDGSNFTLKIRSTKLEDSAMYFCASSERLAGGGEQFFGPGTRLTVL.

The rearrangement links TRBV19 to TRBJ2-1; TRBD1 agrees at 9 bases. After removal of 10 bases from V and 6 bases from J, the junction contained 13 bases not matched to a gene. The CDR3 length is 15 residues. Germline lookup yields CDR1 LNHDA and CDR2 SQIVND (reference sequence). In DNA, the CDR3 is TGTGCCACCTCTGATCCGGGACAGGGACTCAATGAGCAGTTCTTC. Translating gives CATSDPGQGLNEQFF.

This chain connects TRBV12-3 or TRBV12-4 to TRBJ2-1; TRBD2 aligns across 9 bases. The V segment lost 1 base and the J segment 7 bases; nucleotides outside the gene matches: 5. The CDR3 spans 15 residues. CDR3 nucleotide sequence: TGTGCCAGCAGTTTAGGCGGGGGGGTTGGTAATGAGCAGTTCTTC. Its translation: CASSLGGGVGNEQFF.